The 22 T cell receptor beta chains in this list originate from one sample, sequenced in a study of CD8 T cells in Susac syndrome. Reverse transcription of about 0.45 to 1 ug RNA was performed with random hexamers. TCRdb used MiXCR to reprocess the immunoSEQ multiplex PCR reads, holding one entry per CDR3 protein. The table includes about 140,000 distinct CDR3 sequences, nearly 95% detected once. The sample comprised CD8+ T cells from PBMCs. The receptor set was obtained from a human donor in good health.

J is TRBJ1-5 and V is TRBV19, with D unclear. The length of the CDR3 is 13 residues. V lost 5 bases and J 5 bases, leaving 10 bases between the germline ends. Germline-derived CDR1 and CDR2 are LNHDA and SQIVND (reference sequence). The CDR3 reads CASSSYTHQPQHF. Here the CDR3 DNA reads TGTGCCAGTAGTTCCTACACTCATCAGCCCCAGCATTTT.

The gene calls are TRBV24-1 and TRBJ2-7; tentatively, D is TRBD1 or TRBD2 (5 bases each). The CDR3 is 13 amino acids. CDR1 and CDR2 from the germline V gene are KGHDR and SFDVKD. Trimming removed 4 bases at V and 4 bases at J, with 10 bases between. CDR3 residues: CATSDGAGYEQYF. The DNA of the CDR3 is TGTGCCACCAGTGACGGGGCCGGGTACGAGCAGTACTTC.

The rearrangement uses TRBV27 and TRBJ2-7; D tentatively fits TRBD1 or TRBD2 (6 bases each). V lost 1 base to trimming and J lost 4 bases, with 14 bases between them. This CDR3 is built from 15 residues. From germline, CDR1 is MNHEY and CDR2 SMNVEV (reference sequence). CDR3: CASSLWGAGAYEQYF. The CDR3 region has the DNA TGTGCCAGCAGTTTATGGGGGGCAGGGGCGTACGAGCAGTACTTC.

This chain uses TRBV6-2 or TRBV6-3 with TRBJ2-7; D may correspond to TRBD1 or TRBD2 (6 bases each). The CDR3 is 13 amino acids. Trimming shortened V by 11 bases and J by 0 bases, and 14 bases separated the two germline ends. Germline lookup yields CDR1 MNHEY and CDR2 SVGEGT. DNA of the CDR3: TGTGCCCACGGGGGCGGACACTCCTACGAGCAGTACTTC. Its protein is CAHGGGHSYEQYF.

This clonotype was observed a single time. This chain joins TRBV21-1 and TRBJ1-5; the tabulated D call, TRBD1, remains unverified against the DNA. TRBV21-1 is marked as a pseudogene. The CDR3 runs 15 residues. In DNA, the CDR3 is TGTGCCAGCTTTCCGGGACAGGGAGGGTATCAGCCCCAGCATTTT. Its protein is CASFPGQGGYQPQHF.

Concerning this clonotype itself: At one boundary the junction diverges from the germline segment, which might be a read error. The V gene is TRBV5-1, the J gene TRBJ2-3; D call uncertain. Germline-derived CDR1 and CDR2 are SGHRS and YFSETQ. CDR3 length equals 15 residues. The CDR3 sequence: CASSLEGRYTDTRYF. CDR3 sequence (DNA): TGCGCCAGCAGCTTGGAGGGCCGGTACACAGATACGCGGTATTTT.

Only one count was recorded for this clonotype. This chain joins TRBV27 and TRBJ2-7; 8 bases map to TRBD1. The CDR3 has 12 amino acids. V shed 6 bases, J shed 7 bases, and the junction held 5 bases outside the gene matches. Germline values: CDR1 MNHEY, CDR2 SMNVEV (reference sequence). The CDR3 is CASSSTGEEQYF. As DNA, the CDR3 is TGTGCCAGCAGCTCGACAGGGGAAGAGCAGTACTTC.

The rearrangement joins TRBV9 to TRBJ2-1, with D perhaps matching TRBD2 (6 bases). The CDR3 has 16 residues. Germline V gives CDR1 SGDLS, CDR2 YYNGEE. Trimming left V 0 bases short and J 3 bases short, with 13 bases between. The CDR3 bases are TGTGCCAGCAGCGTAGGTGCTAGCGCGATCTACAATGAGCAGTTCTTC. It is translated as CASSVGASAIYNEQFF.

V gene TRBV27 combines with J gene TRBJ1-5, with D possibly being TRBD1 (5 bases). Germline CDR1 is MNHEY and CDR2 is SMNVEV (reference sequence). There are 15 residues in the CDR3. V shed 2 bases and J shed 6 bases, with 14 bases lying between them. In DNA form, the CDR3 reads TGTGCCAGCAGTTTAGGCAGGGATGGGGGTCAGCCCCAGCATTTT. Translation: CASSLGRDGGQPQHF.

The chain employs TRBV4-3 and TRBJ2-7; D is uncertain. The CDR3 is 15 amino acids. Germline V lookup: CDR1 LGHNA, CDR2 YSLEER. Trimming stripped 4 bases from V and 2 bases from J, with 15 bases between. In DNA form, the CDR3 reads TGCGCCAGCAGCCCCACAGTGGTAGGGCCCTACGAGCAGTACTTC. Protein product: CASSPTVVGPYEQYF.

This chain uses TRBV4-3 with TRBJ2-3; D not resolved. V was pared by 0 bases and J by 7 bases, with 11 bases between. The CDR3 totals 14 residues. Germline-derived CDR1 and CDR2 are LGHNA and YSLEER. This chain's CDR3 is CASSQDRRPNTQYF. The CDR3 nucleotides read TGCGCCAGCAGCCAAGATCGTAGGCCCAATACGCAGTATTTT.

The chain couples TRBV7-2 to TRBJ2-1; 7 bases fit TRBD2. The CDR3 loop spans 14 amino acids. The germline gives CDR1 SGHTA, CDR2 FQGNSA. V lost 4 bases and J lost 5; bases outside the gene matches: 5. The CDR3 sequence is CASSWPGLHNEQFF. Here the CDR3 DNA reads TGTGCCAGCAGCTGGCCGGGACTACACAATGAGCAGTTCTTC.

This chain uses TRBV7-8 with TRBJ2-1; TRBD1 is a possible D gene (6 bases). The germline V gene has CDR1 SGHVS and CDR2 FQNEAQ. This CDR3 comprises 15 residues. Trimming removed 5 bases from V and 0 bases from J, with 11 bases in between. CDR3 sequence (DNA): TGTGCCAGCAGCGCCGGGACAAACTCCTACAATGAGCAGTTCTTC. It specifies CASSAGTNSYNEQFF.

The chain joins TRBV12-3 or TRBV12-4 to TRBJ2-7, with D perhaps assigned TRBD1 or TRBD2 (6 bases each). This CDR3 has 14 residues. V shed 7 bases and J shed 5 bases, with 18 bases lying between them. CDR3 amino acids: CASKAGEARDEQYF. The CDR3 DNA follows: TGTGCCAGCAAAGCAGGGGAGGCAAGAGACGAGCAGTACTTC.

In this sample, this clonotype turned up once. The V call is TRBV27, the J call TRBJ2-1, with TRBD2 matching over 11 bases. This CDR3 region has 17 residues. V lost 3 bases to trimming and J lost 3 bases; unmatched junction nucleotides: 7. Germline V gene lookup returns CDR1 MNHEY and CDR2 SMNVEV (reference sequence). The CDR3 loop is CASSFPSGRPYYNEQFF. The CDR3 DNA reads TGTGCCAGCAGTTTCCCTAGCGGGAGGCCTTACTACAATGAGCAGTTCTTC.

This clonotype was recorded once. The J gene is TRBJ1-2, the V gene TRBV9; D might be TRBD1 (5 bases). The CDR3 has 11 amino acids. The V end lost 7 bases, the J end lost 8 bases, and 12 bases lay between the germline ends. CDR1 is SGDLS, CDR2 YYNGEE, per germline. The CDR3 nucleotides are TGTGCCAGCGGGGGTATCTGGGGCTACACCTTC. It encodes CASGGIWGYTF.

V gene TRBV29-1 combines with J gene TRBJ2-1; D remains ambiguous. Germline CDR1 is SQVTM and CDR2 is ANQGSEA. The CDR3 runs to 12 residues. Trimming shortened V by 5 bases and J by 4 bases, and 9 bases separated the two germline ends. In DNA form, the CDR3 reads TGCAGCGTTATTGGCGCATACAATGAGCAGTTCTTC. Its translation: CSVIGAYNEQFF.

The chain uses TRBV12-3 or TRBV12-4 and TRBJ1-1; no definite D call. The length of the CDR3 is 14 residues. Trimming took off 7 bases at V and 3 bases at J, with 15 bases between the two ends. CDR3 protein: CASTPFGEYTEAFF. As DNA, the CDR3 is TGTGCCAGCACCCCTTTTGGAGAATACACTGAAGCTTTCTTT.

The chain uses TRBV29-1 and TRBJ2-7; 9 positions match TRBD1. Per germline, CDR1 SQVTM and CDR2 ANQGSEA. The CDR3 spans 13 residues. J gave up 4 bases and V 6 bases, and 7 bases lay outside the gene matches. CDR3: CSVIGTGFYEQYF. CDR3 sequence (DNA): TGCAGCGTCATCGGGACAGGGTTTTACGAGCAGTACTTC.

This chain uses TRBV7-9 with TRBJ2-1; TRBD2 matches 11 bases. CDR1 SEHNR and CDR2 FQNEAQ come from the germline V gene (reference sequence). The CDR3 totals 16 residues. V lost 7 bases to trimming and J lost 5 bases; unmatched junction nucleotides: 10. The CDR3 is CASTPLLAGVNNEQFF. The CDR3 bases are TGTGCCAGCACCCCGTTACTAGCGGGAGTTAACAATGAGCAGTTCTTC.

This rearrangement joins TRBV4-2 to TRBJ2-7, with 7 nucleotides matching TRBD2. Germline CDR1 is LGHNA and CDR2 is YNFKEQ. There are 12 residues in the CDR3. J gave up 4 bases and V 4 bases, and 1 base lay outside the gene matches. CDR3 coding DNA: TGTGCCAGCAGCCGGGGAGGGTACGAGCAGTACTTC. The encoded protein is CASSRGGYEQYF.

This rearrangement joins TRBV18 to TRBJ1-2, with D hard to call. V lost 3 bases to trimming and J lost 2 bases, with 10 bases between them. Germline CDR1 reads KGHSH; CDR2 reads LQKENI. The CDR3 sequence is 14 residues long. The CDR3 here is CASSPLDGNYGYTF. The CDR3 DNA follows: TGTGCCAGCTCACCCCTGGACGGCAACTATGGCTACACCTTC.